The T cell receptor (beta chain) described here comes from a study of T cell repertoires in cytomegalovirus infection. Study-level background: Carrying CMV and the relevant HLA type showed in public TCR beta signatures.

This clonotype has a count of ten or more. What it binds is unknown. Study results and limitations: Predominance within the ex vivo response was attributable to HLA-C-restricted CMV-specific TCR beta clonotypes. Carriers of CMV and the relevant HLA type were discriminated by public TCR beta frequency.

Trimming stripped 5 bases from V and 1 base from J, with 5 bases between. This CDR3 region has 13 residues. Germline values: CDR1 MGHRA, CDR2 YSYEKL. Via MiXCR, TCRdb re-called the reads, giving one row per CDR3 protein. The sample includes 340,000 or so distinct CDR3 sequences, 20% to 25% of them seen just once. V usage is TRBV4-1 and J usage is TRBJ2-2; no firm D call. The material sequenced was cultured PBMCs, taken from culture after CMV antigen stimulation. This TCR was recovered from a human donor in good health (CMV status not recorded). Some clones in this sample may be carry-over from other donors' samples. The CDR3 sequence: CASSRLNTGELFF. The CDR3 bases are TGCGCCAGCAGCAGGTTGAACACCGGGGAGCTGTTTTTT.